The 32 T cell receptor beta chains below come from one sample, sequenced in a study of vaccination and CD4 T cells after COVID-19. Cultured CD4+ T cell DNA underwent sequencing with the Oncomine TCR Beta short-read assay. A single record per CDR3 protein comes from TCRdb applying MiXCR to the PCR reads. Of more than 15,000 distinct CDR3 sequences listed, 43% are singletons. Their target antigens are unknown. Treatment here: approximately 9-day PBMC culture with coronavirus spike peptide pools or control peptides (ViraFEST assay). Sequencing was done on a sample of CD4+ T cells from blood, cultured in vitro. These receptors were obtained from a human donor who had recovered from COVID-19.

The rearrangement links TRBV6-5 to TRBJ1-2, with a weak D call TRBD1 (5 bases). V shed 4 bases and J shed 2 bases, with 14 bases lying between them. Germline loops: CDR1 MNHEY, CDR2 SVGAGI. The CDR3 consists of 15 residues. The CDR3 DNA reads as TGTGCCAGCAGTTCGACGGACACCGGAAACTATGGCTACACCTTC. Translation: CASSSTDTGNYGYTF.

This rearrangement joins TRBV19 to TRBJ1-1; D is ambiguous. The germline CDR1 and CDR2 sequences are LNHDA and SQIVND (reference sequence). Between the trimmed V and J ends, which lost 8 bases and 1 base, there was a span of 11 bases. This CDR3 spans 13 amino acids. The chain's CDR3 is CASRRNRNTEAFF. The CDR3 DNA reads as TGTGCCAGTCGGAGAAACAGGAACACTGAAGCTTTCTTT.

The chain is built from TRBV19 and TRBJ2-7; D is perhaps TRBD2 (6 bases). Trimming took 3 bases from V and 7 from J, leaving 13 bases between them. The CDR3 runs 13 residues. The germline V gene has CDR1 LNHDA and CDR2 SQIVND (reference sequence). CDR3 in amino acids: CASSIPGLWEQYF. The DNA of the CDR3 is TGTGCCAGTAGTATCCCGGGACTGTGGGAGCAGTACTTC.

There are a few counts of this clonotype. J is TRBJ1-1 and V is TRBV24-1; weak D call: TRBD1 (5 bases). With 5 bases removed from V and 1 base from J, the gap between germline ends came to 10 bases. This CDR3 comprises 14 residues. Germline CDR1 is KGHDR and CDR2 is SFDVKD. Here the CDR3 DNA reads TGTGCCACCAGTGCCACTGGGACGAACACTGAAGCTTTCTTT. Amino acid sequence: CATSATGTNTEAFF.

V and J are TRBV6-1 and TRBJ2-2; 8 bases are a match to TRBD1. The CDR3 totals 15 residues. Germline CDR1 reads MNHNS; CDR2 reads SASEGT. The V gene end was trimmed by 4 bases and the J gene end by 1 base; junction bases not matched to a gene: 2. The CDR3, as DNA: TGTGCCAGCAGTGTGGGGACAGGGAACACCGGGGAGCTGTTTTTT. Translated: CASSVGTGNTGELFF.

The chain carries TRBV19 and TRBJ2-5; TRBD1 matches at 9 bases. The junction had 7 bases not matched to a gene; V was cut back by 4 bases and J by 4 bases. CDR3 length equals 15 residues. In germline, CDR1 is LNHDA, CDR2 SQIVND (reference sequence). CDR3 sequence reads: CASSRQGQGGETQYF. CDR3 DNA: TGTGCCAGTAGTAGGCAGGGACAGGGCGGAGAGACCCAGTACTTC.

The genes are TRBV10-3 and TRBJ1-5; 7 positions match TRBD1. The V segment lost 6 bases and the J segment 5 bases; nucleotides outside the gene matches: 7. This CDR3 is built from 14 residues. CDR1 and CDR2 from the germline V gene are ENHRY and SYGVKD. CDR3 region: CAIRERQGDQPQHF. The DNA of the CDR3 is TGTGCCATCAGAGAGCGACAGGGCGATCAGCCCCAGCATTTT.

This clonotype was seen more than once but under ten times. The V gene is TRBV7-9, the J gene TRBJ2-3; 7 bases agree with TRBD2. The germline V gene encodes CDR1 SEHNR and CDR2 FQNEAQ (reference sequence). This CDR3 has 19 residues. With V trimmed by 1 base and J by 4 bases, 17 bases remained unmatched. For the CDR3, the DNA is TGTGCCAGCAGCTTAGGCAGTAGGCAGGGCGCGGGAGCCGCAGATACGCAGTATTTT. This translates into CASSLGSRQGAGAADTQYF.

In this sample, this clonotype turned up a few times. The chain carries TRBV19 and TRBJ2-5; the D gene is possibly TRBD1 (6 bases). CDR1 is LNHDA, CDR2 SQIVND, per germline (reference sequence). The CDR3 is 15 residues long. The V gene lost 5 bases and the J gene lost 3 bases, with 16 bases spanning the gap. The DNA for the CDR3 is TGTGCCAGTAGTCCACAGAGGACAGTCAAAGAGACCCAGTACTTC. Translating it yields CASSPQRTVKETQYF.

The chain recombines TRBV6-5 with TRBJ2-4; D possibly matches TRBD1 or TRBD2 (5 bases each). V was clipped by 3 bases and J by 0 bases, with 12 bases between them. CDR1 is MNHEY, CDR2 SVGAGI, per germline. CDR3 length: 16 residues. For the CDR3, the DNA is TGTGCCAGCAGTTATGGGGGAGTACTAGCCAAAAACATTCAGTACTTC. Protein product: CASSYGGVLAKNIQYF.

This clonotype has a handful of counts. The J gene is TRBJ2-7, the V gene TRBV21-1; the D call in the table, TRBD1, was not verified against the DNA. TRBV21-1 is tagged as a pseudogene. This CDR3 spans 10 amino acids. CDR3 amino acids: CAGARYEQYF. The CDR3 region has the DNA TGTGCCGGCGCCCGGTACGAGCAGTACTTC.

The chain uses TRBV6-1 and TRBJ1-5, with D uncertain. The CDR3 is 13 residues long. V was trimmed by 6 bases and J by 1 base, leaving 7 bases between them. Germline values: CDR1 MNHNS, CDR2 SASEGT. The CDR3 loop reads CASSDPSNQPQHF. As DNA, the CDR3 is TGTGCCAGCAGCGACCCGAGCAATCAGCCCCAGCATTTT.

The chain combines TRBV20-1 with TRBJ2-7, with 11 nucleotides matching TRBD2. V shed 3 bases, J shed 4 bases, and the junction held 5 bases outside the gene matches. Germline V gene sequence: CDR1 DFQATT, CDR2 SNEGSKA (reference sequence). CDR3 length: 14 amino acids. DNA of the CDR3: TGCAGTGCTAGTAAACTAGCGGGAGAATACGAGCAGTACTTC. As protein: CSASKLAGEYEQYF.

The chain has TRBV10-3 and TRBJ2-3; TRBD1 aligns across 8 bases. Germline assignment: CDR1 ENHRY and CDR2 SYGVKD. J gave up 0 bases and V 10 bases, and 6 bases lay outside the gene matches. The CDR3 spans 14 residues. The CDR3, as DNA: TGTGCCAACCTCCGGGACAGGAGCACAGATACGCAGTATTTT. Translation gives CANLRDRSTDTQYF.

This clonotype came up once. This rearrangement joins TRBV5-5 to TRBJ1-6; D uncertain. The germline gives CDR1 SGHKS, CDR2 YYEKEE (reference sequence). CDR3 length: 12 amino acids. Trimming took off 2 bases at V and 5 bases at J, with 2 bases between the two ends. CDR3 DNA: TGTGCCAGCAGCTTTAATAATTCACCCCTCCACTTT. This translates into CASSFNNSPLHF.

The chain is built from TRBV4-3 and TRBJ1-1, with D maybe TRBD1 (6 bases). Germline CDR1 LGHNA, CDR2 YSLEER. The CDR3 has 13 amino acids. V lost 4 bases to trimming and J lost 8 bases, with 14 bases between them. The CDR3, as DNA: TGCGCCAGCAGCCTGGGTGGGGGCCGGGAAGCTTTCTTT. Translated: CASSLGGGREAFF.

This clonotype was counted between two and nine times. The chain couples TRBV7-9 to TRBJ2-3; D call uncertain. This CDR3 comprises 13 residues. From germline, CDR1 is SEHNR and CDR2 FQNEAQ (reference sequence). The V gene lost 4 bases and the J gene lost 4 bases, with 9 bases spanning the gap. CDR3 in DNA: TGTGCCAGCAGCTCTACCACCCCAGATACGCAGTATTTT. Encoded protein: CASSSTTPDTQYF.

This clonotype turned up a few times. The V call is TRBV11-3, the J call TRBJ2-1; D is ambiguous. Germline loops: CDR1 SGHNT, CDR2 YENEEA. This CDR3 spans 17 amino acids. V lost 0 bases to trimming and J lost 0 bases, with 12 bases between them. CDR3 DNA sequence: TGTGCCAGCAGCTTAGATCATTTTTGGAGCTCCTACAATGAGCAGTTCTTC. It encodes CASSLDHFWSSYNEQFF.

CDR3 residues: CATSRDQFSGTGLAKNIQYF. The DNA of the CDR3 is TGTGCCACCAGCAGAGATCAATTTAGCGGGACAGGTCTAGCCAAAAACATTCAGTACTTC. The chain recombines TRBV15 with TRBJ2-4; D is tentatively TRBD1 or TRBD2 (8 bases each). Between the trimmed V and J ends, which lost 0 bases and 0 bases, there was a span of 21 bases. In germline, CDR1 is LNHNV, CDR2 YYDKDF (reference sequence). CDR3 length: 20 residues.

The CDR3 sequence is CATRGTGSNYGYTF. In DNA, the CDR3 is TGTGCCACCAGGGGGACAGGATCCAACTATGGCTACACCTTC. The chain joins TRBV24-1 to TRBJ1-2, with 8 bases identical to TRBD1. In germline, CDR1 is KGHDR, CDR2 SFDVKD. The trim removed 7 bases at V and 2 bases at J, leaving 5 bases unmatched. The CDR3 extends over 14 amino acids.

This clonotype has more than one count but fewer than ten. V usage is TRBV10-3 and J usage is TRBJ2-7, with 9 bases aligning to TRBD1. Germline CDR1 reads ENHRY; CDR2 reads SYGVKD. This CDR3 is 15 amino acids long. J gave up 7 bases and V 6 bases, and 13 bases lay outside the gene matches. CDR3: CAIRERDRAIGEQYF. The CDR3, as DNA: TGTGCCATCAGGGAGAGGGACAGGGCGATTGGGGAGCAGTACTTC.

This chain uses TRBV11-3 with TRBJ2-2; 14 bases align to TRBD2. The CDR3 runs to 19 residues. Germline trimming cut 1 base from V and 0 bases from J; bases unmatched to any gene: 4. Germline assignment: CDR1 SGHNT and CDR2 YENEEA. The CDR3 reads CASSLGGLAGGTNTGELFF. The CDR3 nucleotides read TGTGCCAGCAGCTTAGGCGGACTAGCGGGGGGTACGAACACCGGGGAGCTGTTTTTT.

Only one count was recorded for this clonotype. The gene calls are TRBV7-2 and TRBJ1-6; no firm D call. V gave up 4 bases and J gave up 7 bases, with 11 bases separating them. This CDR3 spans 14 amino acids. The germline CDR1 and CDR2 sequences are SGHTA and FQGNSA. CDR3 protein: CASSYGVSNSPLHF. DNA for the CDR3: TGTGCCAGCAGCTACGGCGTCAGCAATTCACCCCTCCACTTT.

The gene calls are TRBV28 and TRBJ2-7, with TRBD2 matching over 10 bases. The CDR3 is 15 amino acids. J was trimmed by 4 bases and V by 2 bases; bases with no gene match: 5. Germline V lookup: CDR1 MDHEN, CDR2 SYDVKM. The CDR3 reads CASSLTASGSYEQYF. As DNA, the CDR3 is TGTGCCAGCAGTTTAACGGCTAGCGGGAGTTACGAGCAGTACTTC.

V usage is TRBV7-3 and J usage is TRBJ2-5; no firm D call. V lost 3 bases, J lost 2 bases, and 13 bases lay in between. The CDR3 sequence is 15 residues long. Germline V gene lookup returns CDR1 SGHTA and CDR2 FQGTGA. Here the CDR3 DNA reads TGTGCCAGCAGCTTGGTAGGTCTCCCGCAAGAGACCCAGTACTTC. It is translated as CASSLVGLPQETQYF. The full variable domain, its missing parts supplied by reference TRBV7-3 and TRBJ2-5, is GAGVSQTPSNKVTEKGKYVELRCDPISGHTALYWYRQSLGQGPEFLIYFQGTGAADDSGLPNDRFFAVRPEGSVSTLKIQRTERGDSAVYLCASSLVGLPQETQYFGPGTRLLVL.

The chain uses TRBV20-1 and TRBJ2-5, with D uncertain. The ends were cut back, 0 bases at V and 0 bases at J, with 11 bases in the middle. The CDR3 covers 15 residues. Germline lookup yields CDR1 DFQATT and CDR2 SNEGSKA (reference sequence). This chain's CDR3 is CSARDRSWYQETQYF. The CDR3 DNA is TGCAGTGCTAGAGATCGGTCCTGGTACCAAGAGACCCAGTACTTC.

Only one count was recorded for this clonotype. The rearrangement uses TRBV20-1 and TRBJ2-3; maybe TRBD2 (6 bases). The V gene's germline CDR1 is DFQATT and CDR2 SNEGSKA (reference sequence). This CDR3 spans 16 amino acids. V lost 1 base and J lost 1, with 15 bases in between. The CDR3: CSARAQASARTDTQYF. The DNA for the CDR3 is TGCAGTGCTAGAGCTCAGGCTAGCGCCCGCACAGATACGCAGTATTTT.

The CDR3 sequence is CASSLGRNQHEQFF. In DNA form, the CDR3 reads TGTGCCAGCAGCTTAGGCAGAAACCAGCATGAGCAGTTCTTC. This sequence joins TRBV11-3 and TRBJ2-1; D remains ambiguous. The CDR3 length is 14 residues. The V and J ends lost 1 base and 8 bases respectively, with 12 bases between them. CDR1 is SGHNT, CDR2 YENEEA, per germline. The full variable domain, rest sourced from reference TRBV11-3 and TRBJ2-1, is EAGVVQSPRYKIIEKKQPVAFWCNPISGHNTLYWYLQNLGQGPELLIRYENEEAVDDSQLPKDRFSAERLKGVDSTLKIQPAELGDSAVYLCASSLGRNQHEQFFGPGTRLTVL.

This chain connects TRBV20-1 to TRBJ2-3; the D is unclear. V dropped 3 bases and J dropped 2 bases, with 15 bases sitting between them. The V gene's germline CDR1 is DFQATT and CDR2 SNEGSKA (reference sequence). The CDR3 length is 15 residues. CDR3 sequence: CSARRGPGVTDTQYF. As DNA, the CDR3 is TGCAGTGCTAGGCGTGGGCCGGGTGTCACAGATACGCAGTATTTT.

This chain links TRBV20-1 with TRBJ2-7, with TRBD1 as a possible D gene (6 bases). V lost 4 bases and J lost 3, with 16 bases in between. The CDR3 is 14 residues long. Germline assignment: CDR1 DFQATT and CDR2 SNEGSKA (reference sequence). CDR3 protein: CSATSLGGIYEQYF. In DNA, the CDR3 is TGCAGTGCTACTTCCCTTGGGGGCATCTACGAGCAGTACTTC.

V usage is TRBV5-4 and J usage is TRBJ2-7; TRBD2 agrees at 11 bases. J was trimmed by 4 bases and V by 4 bases; bases with no gene match: 4. The germline V gene encodes CDR1 SGHNT and CDR2 YYREEE (reference sequence). This CDR3 comprises 14 residues. CDR3 nucleotides: TGTGCCAGCAGCAGTCCTAGCGGGGGGTACGAGCAGTACTTC. Translated: CASSSPSGGYEQYF.

There are a few counts of this clonotype. The V gene is TRBV20-1, the J gene TRBJ2-3; weak D call: TRBD2 (6 bases). Germline CDR1 and CDR2: DFQATT and SNEGSKA (reference sequence). V was clipped by 5 bases and J by 4 bases, with 16 bases between them. CDR3 length: 14 amino acids. DNA of the CDR3: TGCAGTGCTCTCCGGGAAGGCGGGGCAGATACGCAGTATTTT. Its translation is CSALREGGADTQYF.